This T cell receptor beta chain was identified in a study of Ad26.COV2.S vaccination and SARS-CoV-2 variants. For the study at large: Recipients of Ad26.COV2.S got it intramuscularly, once or twice 56 days apart.

Points from the study as a whole: Spike-specific responses of CD8+ and CD4+ T cells were reported to display substantial breadth after vaccination.

This CDR3 comprises 13 residues. The germline V gene encodes CDR1 LNHDA and CDR2 SQIVND (reference sequence). Trimming cost V 8 bases and J 4 bases; bases outside gene matches: 6. Treatment defined: around 19 received Ad26.COV2.S at low or high dose, single or two shots; roughly five received placebo; per-sample allocation not given. The investigators took samples on day 63 after the first vaccine or placebo injection. It was an adult aged 18-55 years in Boston who was the donor. With respect to this clone: What it recognizes is unknown.

The method was immunoSEQ multiplex PCR; TCRdb's version includes in-frame clones alone and lacks a portion of them. The sample consists of about 370,000 clones, approximately 86% of them appearing once. The sample in question was peripheral blood, obtained in a trial of Ad26.COV2.S vaccine versus placebo. The source is a person aged 18 to 65 who received the Ad26.COV2.S COVID-19 vaccine or a placebo. The chain combines TRBV19 with TRBJ2-3; 7 bases are a match to TRBD1. The CDR3, as DNA: TGTGCCAGTCAAAGGACAGGCGCAGATACGCAGTATTTT. Its protein product is CASQRTGADTQYF.